These 20 T cell receptor beta chains share one sample of origin, sequenced in a study of blood T cell repertoires in COVID-19. TCRdb's table, derived via immunoSEQ multiplex PCR, lists solely in-frame clones and lacks some. The table has about 78,000 clones, 90% seen once. The specimen was peripheral blood. The source is a woman aged 50 to 65 in a cohort sampled during active COVID-19.

V and J are TRBV7-2 and TRBJ1-3; TRBD1 agrees at 12 bases. The V gene's germline CDR1 is SGHTA and CDR2 FQGNSA. This CDR3 spans 18 amino acids. Losses at the gene ends were 0 bases for V and 3 bases for J; bases not matched to a gene: 6. DNA for the CDR3: TGTGCCAGCAGCTTAGCGCGCGGGACAGGGGGCTTTGGAAACACCATATATTTT. Protein sequence: CASSLARGTGGFGNTIYF.

The gene calls are TRBV2 and TRBJ2-5; D may be TRBD1 (5 bases). The CDR3 loop spans 12 amino acids. The germline gives CDR1 SNHLY, CDR2 FYNNEI. With 6 bases removed from V and 9 bases from J, the gap between germline ends came to 14 bases. The CDR3 coding sequence is TGTGCCAGCAGACAGGACCCGACGGCCCAGTACTTC. Translating it yields CASRQDPTAQYF.

This clone was picked up a small number of times. This chain connects TRBV11-2 to TRBJ2-7, with D possibly TRBD1 on 5 matching bases. CDR1 and CDR2 (germline): SGHAT, FQNNGV. The V end was cut by 1 base, the J end by 0 bases, with 10 bases between. The CDR3 spans 15 residues. The CDR3 sequence is CASSLAGPRSYEQYF. CDR3 nucleotides: TGTGCCAGCAGCTTAGCAGGGCCCCGCTCCTACGAGCAGTACTTC. Looking up the rest from reference TRBV11-2 and TRBJ2-7 gives the full variable domain: EAGVAQSPRYKIIEKRQSVAFWCNPISGHATLYWYQQILGQGPKLLIQFQNNGVVDDSQLPKDRFSAERLKGVDSTLKIQPAKLEDSAVYLCASSLAGPRSYEQYFGPGTRLTVT.

The chain combines TRBV30 with TRBJ2-6; tentatively, D is TRBD1 (6 bases). This CDR3 comprises 17 residues. Germline CDR1 reads GTSNPN; CDR2 reads SVGIG (reference sequence). V lost 1 base and J lost 2, with 15 bases in between. CDR3 nucleotide sequence: TGTGCCTGGAGTGATATCAGGGGATTAGCTGGGGCCAACGTCCTGACTTTC. Residues: CAWSDIRGLAGANVLTF.

The V gene is TRBV28, the J gene TRBJ1-3, with D uncertain. Germline values: CDR1 MDHEN, CDR2 SYDVKM. The CDR3 is 14 residues long. V was shortened by 7 bases and J by 7 bases, with 17 bases between the two germline ends. The CDR3: CASTPPLLVNTIYF. In nucleotides, the CDR3 is TGTGCCAGCACCCCGCCCCTACTAGTCAACACCATATATTTT.

CDR3 protein: CASMDRGGGALYEQYF. DNA for the CDR3: TGTGCCAGTATGGACCGGGGGGGAGGGGCCCTCTACGAGCAGTACTTC. V is TRBV19 and J is TRBJ2-7, with 8 bases aligning to TRBD2. The CDR3 consists of 16 residues. After removal of 7 bases from V and 3 bases from J, the junction contained 14 bases not matched to a gene. Germline V gene lookup returns CDR1 LNHDA and CDR2 SQIVND (reference sequence).

V gene TRBV3-1 (or the pseudogene TRBV3-2) combines with J gene TRBJ1-5; D call uncertain. V was shortened by 0 bases and J by 3 bases, with 6 bases between the two germline ends. This CDR3 comprises 14 residues. Germline V gene lookup returns CDR1 LGHDT and CDR2 YNNKEL (reference sequence). The DNA for the CDR3 is TGTGCCAGCAGCCAAGAGGGCACCAATCAGCCCCAGCATTTT. This codes for CASSQEGTNQPQHF.

The chain uses TRBV28 and TRBJ2-7; 9 bases are shared with TRBD1. CDR1 MDHEN and CDR2 SYDVKM come from the germline V gene. The CDR3 runs 15 residues. The junction had 6 bases not matched to a gene; V was cut back by 6 bases and J by 0 bases. The CDR3 DNA reads as TGTGCCAGCAGCTCCGGGACAGGGCTCTCCTACGAGCAGTACTTC. Amino acids: CASSSGTGLSYEQYF.

In regard to this clone: An end of the junction differs from the germline gene, which may be a read error. V is TRBV5-4 and J is TRBJ2-3; maybe TRBD2 (6 bases). The CDR3 loop spans 15 amino acids. CDR1 is SGHNT, CDR2 YYREEE, per germline (reference sequence). The CDR3 here is CASSSGGASIDTQYF. CDR3 bases: TGTGCCAGCAGCTCAGGCGGGGCTAGCATAGATACGCAGTATTTT.

The V and J genes are TRBV5-1 and TRBJ1-2; 7 nucleotides align to TRBD1. This CDR3 is built from 14 residues. The germline V gene encodes CDR1 SGHRS and CDR2 YFSETQ. The V and J ends lost 4 bases and 6 bases, in that order; junction bases with no gene match: 9. CDR3: CASSLQTGKDGYTF. The CDR3 region has the DNA TGCGCCAGCAGCCTCCAGACAGGGAAGGATGGCTACACCTTC.

The V call is TRBV4-2, the J call TRBJ1-3, with D tentatively TRBD1 (5 bases). Germline-derived CDR1 and CDR2 are LGHNA and YNFKEQ. This CDR3 contains 17 residues. Deletions cut 3 bases from V and 1 base from J, with 16 bases between. CDR3 coding DNA: TGTGCCAGCAGCCAGGAAGGAGGAGGGGCATCTGGAAACACCATATATTTT. Translation gives CASSQEGGGASGNTIYF.

The V and J genes are TRBV9 and TRBJ2-7, with 7 bases identical to TRBD2. This CDR3 contains 14 residues. Germline lookup yields CDR1 SGDLS and CDR2 YYNGEE. Germline trimming cut 0 bases from V and 6 bases from J; bases unmatched to any gene: 6. In nucleotides, the CDR3 is TGTGCCAGCAGCGTAGGGCCACTAGCGCCCGAGCAGTACTTC. This translates into CASSVGPLAPEQYF. Full variable domain (outside the CDR3, taken from reference TRBV9 and TRBJ2-7): DSGVTQTPKHLITATGQRVTLRCSPRSGDLSVYWYQQSLDQGLQFLIQYYNGEERAKGNILERFSAQQFPDLHSELNLSSLELGDSALYFCASSVGPLAPEQYFGPGTRLTVT.

The gene calls are TRBV3-1 (or the pseudogene TRBV3-2) and TRBJ2-3, with unresolved D. CDR1 is LGHDT, CDR2 YNNKEL, per germline (reference sequence). Trimming removed 2 bases at V and 2 bases at J, with 5 bases between. The CDR3 is 13 residues long. CDR3 in amino acids: CASSQLSTDTQYF. In nucleotides, the CDR3 is TGTGCCAGCAGCCAACTATCCACAGATACGCAGTATTTT.

In its sample, this clone was seen a few times. The chain's CDR3 is CAIDAGLGNSPLHF. CDR3 coding DNA: TGTGCCATCGACGCGGGACTAGGGAATTCACCCCTCCACTTT. The genes are TRBV10-3 and TRBJ1-6; D is perhaps TRBD1 (5 bases). V was clipped by 8 bases and J by 7 bases, with 15 bases between them. From germline, CDR1 is ENHRY and CDR2 SYGVKD. The CDR3 is 14 residues long.

This chain joins TRBV5-1 and TRBJ2-7; the match to TRBD2 covers 8 bases. The junction had 20 bases not matched to a gene; V was cut back by 4 bases and J by 2 bases. This CDR3 spans 19 amino acids. CDR1 and CDR2 (germline): SGHRS, YFSETQ. As DNA, the CDR3 is TGCGCCAGCAGCAAATCGAGCGGGGCGGGAGGAGGTCGCGCCTACGAGCAGTACTTC. The encoded protein is CASSKSSGAGGGRAYEQYF. Full variable domain (remainder filled in from reference TRBV5-1 and TRBJ2-7): KAGVTQTPRYLIKTRGQQVTLSCSPISGHRSVSWYQQTPGQGLQFLFEYFSETQRNKGNFPGRFSGRQFSNSRSEMNVSTLELGDSALYLCASSKSSGAGGGRAYEQYFGPGTRLTVT.

A few counts support this clone. J is TRBJ2-4 and V is TRBV11-3; D is unclear. V gave up 1 base and J gave up 7 bases, with 8 bases separating them. The CDR3 has 13 residues. Germline CDR1 and CDR2: SGHNT and YENEEA. CDR3 protein: CASSLGATNIQYF. CDR3 bases: TGTGCCAGCAGCTTAGGGGCCACCAACATTCAGTACTTC.

This chain's CDR3 is CASSQGRGLTTYEQYF. The CDR3 DNA reads TGTGCCAGCAGCCAAGGCAGGGGGCTTACCACCTACGAGCAGTACTTC. This chain uses TRBV4-2 with TRBJ2-7, with TRBD1 matching 8 bases. V dropped 1 base and J dropped 2; count of bases not matched to a gene: 7. Germline CDR1 LGHNA, CDR2 YNFKEQ. This CDR3 region has 16 residues.

V is TRBV19 and J is TRBJ1-1, with D unresolved. The germline V and J ends were trimmed by 3 bases and 0 bases, with 5 bases remaining between them. CDR1 is LNHDA, CDR2 SQIVND, per germline (reference sequence). The CDR3 runs 13 residues. CDR3 coding DNA: TGTGCCAGTAGTATCACGGTGAACACTGAAGCTTTCTTT. Translated, it gives CASSITVNTEAFF.

This sequence joins TRBV5-1 and TRBJ1-2; the match to TRBD1 covers 8 bases. Unmatched junction bases numbered 9, after V lost 2 bases and J lost 6 bases. The CDR3 runs to 15 residues. Germline values: CDR1 SGHRS, CDR2 YFSETQ. The CDR3: CASSLFQGAEDGYTF. The DNA of the CDR3 is TGCGCCAGCAGCTTATTTCAGGGGGCGGAGGATGGCTACACCTTC.

CDR3 sequence (DNA): TGTGCCAGCAGTTTATGGCGGACGGACTTAGAGCAGTACTTC. It translates to CASSLWRTDLEQYF. The J gene is TRBJ2-7, the V gene TRBV28, with D tentatively TRBD2 (5 bases). V lost 0 bases and J lost 7, with 13 bases in between. The CDR3 sequence is 14 residues long. Germline V gene lookup returns CDR1 MDHEN and CDR2 SYDVKM.